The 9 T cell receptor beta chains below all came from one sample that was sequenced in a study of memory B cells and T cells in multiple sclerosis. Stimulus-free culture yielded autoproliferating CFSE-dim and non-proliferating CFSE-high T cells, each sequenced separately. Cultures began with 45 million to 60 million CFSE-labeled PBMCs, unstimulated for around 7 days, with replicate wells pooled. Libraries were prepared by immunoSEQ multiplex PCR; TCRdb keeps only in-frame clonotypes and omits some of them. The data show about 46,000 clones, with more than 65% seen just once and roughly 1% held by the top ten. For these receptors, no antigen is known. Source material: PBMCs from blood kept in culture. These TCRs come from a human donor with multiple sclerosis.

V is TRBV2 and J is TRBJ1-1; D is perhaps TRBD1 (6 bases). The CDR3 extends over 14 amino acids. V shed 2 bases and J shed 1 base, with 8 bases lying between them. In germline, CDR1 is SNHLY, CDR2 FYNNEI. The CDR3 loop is CASSEPGANTEAFF. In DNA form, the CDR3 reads TGTGCCAGCAGTGAACCGGGGGCGAACACTGAAGCTTTCTTT.

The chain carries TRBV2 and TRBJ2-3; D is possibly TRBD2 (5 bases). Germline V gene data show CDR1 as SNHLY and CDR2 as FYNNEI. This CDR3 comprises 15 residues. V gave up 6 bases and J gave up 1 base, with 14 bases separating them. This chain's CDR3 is CASRPIPGGTDTQYF. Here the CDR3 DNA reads TGTGCCAGCAGACCTATCCCCGGGGGCACAGATACGCAGTATTTT.

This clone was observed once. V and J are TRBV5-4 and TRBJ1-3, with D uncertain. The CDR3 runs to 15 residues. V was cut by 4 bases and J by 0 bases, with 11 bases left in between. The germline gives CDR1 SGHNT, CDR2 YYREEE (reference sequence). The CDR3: CASSVTPSSGNTIYF. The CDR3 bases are TGTGCCAGCAGCGTGACACCTAGCTCTGGAAACACCATATATTTT.

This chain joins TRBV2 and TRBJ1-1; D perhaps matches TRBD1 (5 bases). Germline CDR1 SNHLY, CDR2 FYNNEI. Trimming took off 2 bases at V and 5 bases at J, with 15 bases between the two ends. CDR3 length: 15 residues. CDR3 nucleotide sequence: TGTGCCAGCAGTGAATCGCGGGGGTTTGGTACTGAAGCTTTCTTT. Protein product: CASSESRGFGTEAFF.

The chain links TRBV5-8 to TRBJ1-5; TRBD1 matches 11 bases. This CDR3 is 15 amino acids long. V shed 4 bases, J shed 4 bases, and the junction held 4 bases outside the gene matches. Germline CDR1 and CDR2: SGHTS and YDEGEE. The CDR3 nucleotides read TGTGCCAGCAGCCCAGGGACAGGGGGAAATCAGCCCCAGCATTTT. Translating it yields CASSPGTGGNQPQHF.

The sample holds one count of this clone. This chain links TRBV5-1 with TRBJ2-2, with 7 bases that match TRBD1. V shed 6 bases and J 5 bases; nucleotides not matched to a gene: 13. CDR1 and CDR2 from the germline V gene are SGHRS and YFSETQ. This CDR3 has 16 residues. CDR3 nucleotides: TGCGCCAGCACCCCTCTAGGACAGGTTGGGACCGGGGAGCTGTTTTTT. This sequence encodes CASTPLGQVGTGELFF.

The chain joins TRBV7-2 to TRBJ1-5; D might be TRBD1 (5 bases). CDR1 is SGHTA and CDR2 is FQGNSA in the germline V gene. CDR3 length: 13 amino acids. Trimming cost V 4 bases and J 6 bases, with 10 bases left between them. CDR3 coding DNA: TGTGCCAGCAGCTCAGTGGGGGGTCAGCCCCAGCATTTT. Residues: CASSSVGGQPQHF.

The CDR3, as DNA: TGTGCCAGCAGTTTAAGATACGGGCCGGGCTCCAATAATGAAAAACTGTTTTTT. It codes for CASSLRYGPGSNNEKLFF. The V and J genes are TRBV27 and TRBJ1-4; D is uncertain. This CDR3 spans 18 amino acids. From germline, CDR1 is MNHEY and CDR2 SMNVEV (reference sequence). The V and J ends lost 2 bases and 4 bases respectively, with 20 bases between them.

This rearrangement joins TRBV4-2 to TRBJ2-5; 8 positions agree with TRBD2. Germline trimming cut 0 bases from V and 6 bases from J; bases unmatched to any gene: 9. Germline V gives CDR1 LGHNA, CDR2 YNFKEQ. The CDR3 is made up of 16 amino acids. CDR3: CASSQDGGAMSQTQYF. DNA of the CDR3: TGTGCCAGCAGCCAAGACGGGGGGGCCATGTCACAGACCCAGTACTTC.